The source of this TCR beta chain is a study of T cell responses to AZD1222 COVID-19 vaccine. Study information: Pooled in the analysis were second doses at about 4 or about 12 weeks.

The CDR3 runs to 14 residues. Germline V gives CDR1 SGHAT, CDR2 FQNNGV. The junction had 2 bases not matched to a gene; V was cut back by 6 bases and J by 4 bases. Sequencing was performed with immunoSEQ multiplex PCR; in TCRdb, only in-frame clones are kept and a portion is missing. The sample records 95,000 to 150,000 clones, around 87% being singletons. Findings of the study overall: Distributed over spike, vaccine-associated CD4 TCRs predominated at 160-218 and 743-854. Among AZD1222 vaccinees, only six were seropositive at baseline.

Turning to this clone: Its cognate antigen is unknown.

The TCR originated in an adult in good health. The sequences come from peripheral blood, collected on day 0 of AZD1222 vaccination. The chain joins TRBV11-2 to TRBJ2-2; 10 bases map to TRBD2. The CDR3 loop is CASRLAGATGELFF. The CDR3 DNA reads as TGTGCCAGCAGGCTAGCGGGGGCCACCGGGGAGCTGTTTTTT.